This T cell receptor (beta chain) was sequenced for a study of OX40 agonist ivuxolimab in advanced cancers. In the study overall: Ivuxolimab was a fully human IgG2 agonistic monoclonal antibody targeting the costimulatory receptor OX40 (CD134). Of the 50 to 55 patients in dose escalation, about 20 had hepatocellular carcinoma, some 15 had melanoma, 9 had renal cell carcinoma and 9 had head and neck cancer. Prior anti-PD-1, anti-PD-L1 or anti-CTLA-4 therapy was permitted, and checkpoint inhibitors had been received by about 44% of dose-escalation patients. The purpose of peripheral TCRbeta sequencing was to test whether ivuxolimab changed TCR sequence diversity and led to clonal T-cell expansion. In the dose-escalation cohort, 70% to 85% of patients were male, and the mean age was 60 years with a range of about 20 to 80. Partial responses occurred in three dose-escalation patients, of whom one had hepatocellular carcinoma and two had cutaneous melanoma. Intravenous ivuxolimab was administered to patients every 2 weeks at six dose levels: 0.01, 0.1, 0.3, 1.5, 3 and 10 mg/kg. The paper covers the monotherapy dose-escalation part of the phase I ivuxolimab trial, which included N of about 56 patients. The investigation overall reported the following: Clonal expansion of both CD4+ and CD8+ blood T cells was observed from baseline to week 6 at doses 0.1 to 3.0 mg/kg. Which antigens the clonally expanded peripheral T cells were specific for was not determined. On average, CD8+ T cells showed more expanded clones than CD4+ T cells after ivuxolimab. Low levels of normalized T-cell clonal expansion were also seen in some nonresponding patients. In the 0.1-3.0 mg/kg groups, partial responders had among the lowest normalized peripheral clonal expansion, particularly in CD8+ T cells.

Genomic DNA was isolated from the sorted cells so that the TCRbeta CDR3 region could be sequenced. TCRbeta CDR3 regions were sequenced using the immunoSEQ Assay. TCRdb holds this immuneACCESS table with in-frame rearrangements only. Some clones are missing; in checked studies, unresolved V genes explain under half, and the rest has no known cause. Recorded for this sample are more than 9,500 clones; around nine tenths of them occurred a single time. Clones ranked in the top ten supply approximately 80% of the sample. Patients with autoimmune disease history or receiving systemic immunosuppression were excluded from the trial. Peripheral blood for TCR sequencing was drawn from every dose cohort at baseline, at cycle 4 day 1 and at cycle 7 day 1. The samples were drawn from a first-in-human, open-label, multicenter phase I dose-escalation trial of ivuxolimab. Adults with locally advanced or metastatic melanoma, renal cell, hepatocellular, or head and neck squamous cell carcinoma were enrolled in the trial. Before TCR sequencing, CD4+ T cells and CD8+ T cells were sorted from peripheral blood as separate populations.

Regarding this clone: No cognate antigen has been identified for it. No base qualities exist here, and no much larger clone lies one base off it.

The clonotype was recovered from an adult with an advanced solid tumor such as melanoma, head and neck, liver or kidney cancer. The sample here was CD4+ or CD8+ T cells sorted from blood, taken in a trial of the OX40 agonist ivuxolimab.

The nucleotide sequence reads TGTGCCAGCAGCGGGACGAACTCTGGAAACACCATATATTTT. It translates as CASSGTNSGNTIYF. The sequence is built from TRBV6-1 and TRBJ1-3; the D gene is possibly TRBD1, with 5 bases matching. CDR1 and CDR2 are read off the germline V gene as MNHNS and SASEGT. V is clipped by 6 bases and J by 0 bases, and the sequence between their germline boundaries is 9 bases long. Taken from cysteine to phenylalanine, the CDR3 has 14 residues. Just the 42-base CDR3 DNA is kept, in frame starting at base 1.